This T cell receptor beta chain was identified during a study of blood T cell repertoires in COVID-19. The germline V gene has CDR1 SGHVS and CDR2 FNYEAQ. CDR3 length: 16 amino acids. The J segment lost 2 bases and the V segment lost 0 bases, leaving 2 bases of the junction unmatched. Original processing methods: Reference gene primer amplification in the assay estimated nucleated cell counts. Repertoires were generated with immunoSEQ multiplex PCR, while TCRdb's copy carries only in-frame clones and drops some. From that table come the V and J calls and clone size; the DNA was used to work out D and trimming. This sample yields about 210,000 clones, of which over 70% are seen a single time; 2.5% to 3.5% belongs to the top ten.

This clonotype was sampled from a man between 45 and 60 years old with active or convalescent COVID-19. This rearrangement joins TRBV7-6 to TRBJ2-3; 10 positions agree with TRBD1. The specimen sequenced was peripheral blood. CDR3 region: CASSLAGQGDTDTQYF. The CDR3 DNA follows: TGTGCCAGCAGCTTAGCCGGACAGGGGGACACAGATACGCAGTATTTT.